Presented here are 10 T cell receptor beta chains from one specimen sequenced in a study of blood T cells in healthy people across ages. The second PCR ran about 6 to 11 cycles with a sample-barcoded 5' primer and J-beta primers. TCRdb processed the 5' RACE reads anew with MiXCR; each CDR3 protein has one entry. This table has 1.5 million to 2 million distinct CDR3 sequences, approximately 50% appearing once. The sample consisted of blood. The receptors shown here come from a woman in her thirties or forties in good health.

This sequence joins TRBV4-3 and TRBJ2-7; 12 bases agree with TRBD1. Germline V gene sequence: CDR1 LGHNA, CDR2 YSLEER. With 3 bases clipped from V and 3 bases from J, the junction kept 3 bases outside the gene matches. The CDR3 length is 15 residues. CDR3: CASSQGTGGVYEQYF. The CDR3 coding sequence is TGCGCCAGCAGCCAGGGGACAGGGGGCGTCTACGAGCAGTACTTC.

V and J are TRBV20-1 and TRBJ2-7; TRBD1 or TRBD2 may be the D gene (5 bases each). The CDR3 length is 15 residues. Germline V CDR1 and CDR2: DFQATT, SNEGSKA (reference sequence). Trimming stripped 3 bases from V and 6 bases from J, with 21 bases between. Here the CDR3 reads CSASEGLEGLREQYF. CDR3 nucleotide sequence: TGCAGTGCTAGTGAGGGGCTAGAGGGGCTTCGCGAGCAGTACTTC.

This clonotype was recorded at least ten times. In nucleotides, the CDR3 is TGCAGTGCTGACCGGACTAGCGGGGGGGGGCAGTACTTC. Protein product: CSADRTSGGGQYF. The V gene is TRBV20-1, the J gene TRBJ2-7; 15 nucleotides align to TRBD2. The ends lost 5 bases at V and 9 bases at J; junction bases unmatched: 5. Germline assignment: CDR1 DFQATT and CDR2 SNEGSKA (reference sequence). There are 13 residues in the CDR3.

The chain combines TRBV10-3 with TRBJ2-5, with 7 bases lining up with TRBD1. V lost 5 bases and J lost 1; bases outside the gene matches: 13. This CDR3 is built from 17 residues. Germline V lookup: CDR1 ENHRY, CDR2 SYGVKD. The CDR3: CAISSTGEKGGQETQYF. The CDR3 nucleotides are TGTGCCATCAGTAGTACAGGGGAGAAAGGGGGCCAAGAGACCCAGTACTTC.

This chain connects TRBV10-2 to TRBJ2-5; 7 bases agree with TRBD1. The germline CDR1 and CDR2 sequences are WSHSY and SAAADI. This CDR3 region has 14 residues. The junction had 13 bases not matched to a gene; V was cut back by 4 bases and J by 11 bases. The CDR3 is CASSGTGSPREQYF. Written as DNA, the CDR3 is TGCGCCAGCAGTGGGACAGGCTCCCCTAGAGAGCAGTACTTC.

This clonotype occurred a few times. V gene TRBV20-1 combines with J gene TRBJ2-5; D call uncertain. This CDR3 spans 12 amino acids. CDR1 is DFQATT and CDR2 is SNEGSKA in the germline V gene (reference sequence). The V end was cut by 2 bases, the J end by 3 bases, with 7 bases between. The CDR3 loop is CSARLVKETQYF. CDR3 nucleotide sequence: TGCAGTGCTAGACTAGTAAAAGAGACCCAGTACTTC.

This clonotype was observed a few times. This may stem from a read error, because a much larger clone lies one nucleotide away. J is TRBJ2-4 and V is TRBV5-1; D perhaps matches TRBD2 (5 bases). CDR1 is SGHRS and CDR2 is YFSETQ in the germline V gene. The CDR3 runs 14 residues. Trimming cost V 4 bases and J 6 bases, with 14 bases left between them. The DNA of the CDR3 is TGCGCCAGCAGCGCTCCGGACTCGGGAAACATTCAGTACTTC. This sequence encodes CASSAPDSGNIQYF.

This clonotype has just a few counts. This rearrangement joins TRBV7-2 to TRBJ2-3, with 7 nucleotides matching TRBD2. The trim removed 3 bases at V and 1 base at J, leaving 7 bases unmatched. Germline CDR1 SGHTA, CDR2 FQGNSA. This CDR3 is 16 amino acids long. CDR3 coding DNA: TGTGCCAGCAGCTTGGGACTAAGCGGGGGCACAGATACGCAGTATTTT. Its protein product is CASSLGLSGGTDTQYF. The full variable domain, its missing parts supplied by reference TRBV7-2 and TRBJ2-3, is GAGVSQSPSNKVTEKGKDVELRCDPISGHTALYWYRQSLGQGLEFLIYFQGNSAPDKSGLPSDRFSAERTGGSVSTLTIQRTQQEDSAVYLCASSLGLSGGTDTQYFGPGTRLTVL.

This chain uses TRBV6-6 with TRBJ2-3, with D perhaps assigned TRBD1 or TRBD2 (6 bases each). Trimming took 4 bases from V and 4 from J, leaving 12 bases between them. Germline V lookup: CDR1 MNHNY, CDR2 SVGAGI (reference sequence). The CDR3 is 14 amino acids. This CDR3 is CASSFGGPSDTQYF. The CDR3 DNA is TGTGCCAGCAGTTTTGGGGGGCCGTCAGATACGCAGTATTTT.

The rearrangement joins TRBV20-1 to TRBJ1-2; D is unclear. The germline V gene encodes CDR1 DFQATT and CDR2 SNEGSKA (reference sequence). The CDR3 sequence is 13 residues long. The V end was cut by 5 bases, the J end by 2 bases, with 12 bases between. The CDR3 sequence: CSALPGSNYGYTF. CDR3 sequence (DNA): TGCAGTGCTTTACCGGGAAGCAACTATGGCTACACCTTC.